These 15 T cell receptor beta chains were sequenced from one sample in a study of blood T cells in healthy people across ages. A second PCR of about 7 to 12 cycles used a sample-barcoded 5' primer and a J-beta primer mix. Each CDR3 protein gets one entry after TCRdb re-called the 5' RACE reads with MiXCR. Altogether about a million distinct CDR3 sequences are present, around two fifths being singletons, with the ten largest covering around 13%. The sequenced sample was blood. Receptors were obtained from a man aged 18 to 29 in good health.

This chain connects TRBV7-9 to TRBJ2-7; D is possibly TRBD1 (7 bases). This CDR3 is built from 16 residues. V was clipped by 4 bases and J by 5 bases, with 21 bases between them. Germline V CDR1 and CDR2: SEHNR, FQNEAQ (reference sequence). The CDR3 region has the DNA TGTGCCAGCAGCTCAGGAGGGACAGAGAGGGGGGACGAGCAGTACTTC. Translating it yields CASSSGGTERGDEQYF.

The V and J genes are TRBV9 and TRBJ1-6; D may be TRBD1 (6 bases). With 3 bases removed from V and 7 bases from J, the gap between germline ends came to 14 bases. The germline CDR1 and CDR2 sequences are SGDLS and YYNGEE. This CDR3 has 15 amino acids. Here the CDR3 reads CASSGADSTNSPLHF. The CDR3 DNA reads TGTGCCAGCAGCGGGGCGGACAGTACCAATTCACCCCTCCACTTT.

This chain connects TRBV7-3 to TRBJ2-2; D might be TRBD1 (5 bases). The CDR3 loop spans 12 amino acids. V gave up 3 bases and J gave up 8 bases, with 7 bases separating them. In germline, CDR1 is SGHTA, CDR2 FQGTGA. This CDR3 is CASSFAGGELFF. The CDR3 nucleotides are TGTGCCAGCAGCTTCGCAGGGGGGGAGCTGTTTTTT.

This clonotype appeared many times. This chain connects TRBV12-3 or TRBV12-4 to TRBJ2-5, with D unresolved. V dropped 6 bases and J dropped 3 bases, with 5 bases sitting between them. The CDR3 loop spans 11 amino acids. This CDR3 reads CASSPKETQYF. The CDR3 nucleotides read TGTGCCAGCAGCCCAAAAGAGACCCAGTACTTC.

J is TRBJ1-2 and V is TRBV2; D is ambiguous. CDR3 length: 14 amino acids. Germline-derived CDR1 and CDR2 are SNHLY and FYNNEI. V dropped 5 bases and J dropped 4 bases, with 14 bases sitting between them. The CDR3 sequence: CASSRTTETYGYTF. CDR3 sequence (DNA): TGTGCCAGCAGTCGAACAACGGAGACCTATGGCTACACCTTC. Combining the CDR3 with reference TRBV2 and TRBJ1-2 gives the whole variable domain EPEVTQTPSHQVTQMGQEVILRCVPISNHLYFYWYRQILGQKVEFLVSFYNNEISEKSEIFDDQFSVERPDGSNFTLKIRSTKLEDSAMYFCASSRTTETYGYTFGSGTRLTVV.

Concerning this clonotype itself: One junction end disagrees with the germline gene, perhaps due to a read error. This rearrangement joins TRBV4-3 to TRBJ1-1; no reliable D call. This CDR3 contains 12 residues. CDR1 is LGHNA, CDR2 YSLEER, per germline. The CDR3 loop reads CASSQDRREVFF. The CDR3 bases are TGCGCCAGCAGCCAAGACAGGAGAGAAGTTTTCTTT.

This clonotype has more than one count but fewer than ten. The V call is TRBV7-2, the J call TRBJ1-2; TRBD1 matches 7 bases. V gave up 5 bases and J gave up 4 bases; unmatched junction bases: 10. Germline lookup yields CDR1 SGHTA and CDR2 FQGNSA. The CDR3 extends over 15 amino acids. CDR3 bases: TGTGCCAGCAGCCAAACCGCGGACAGGATCTATGGCTACACCTTC. This sequence encodes CASSQTADRIYGYTF.

The rearrangement links TRBV4-1 to TRBJ2-1; possibly TRBD1 for D (5 bases). V was trimmed by 2 bases and J by 0 bases, leaving 14 bases between them. Germline CDR1 and CDR2: MGHRA and YSYEKL. The CDR3 is 17 amino acids. The CDR3 DNA reads as TGCGCCAGCAGCCAATCCCCGTGGACATCCTCCTACAATGAGCAGTTCTTC. Protein product: CASSQSPWTSSYNEQFF.

This clonotype was detected only a few times. J is TRBJ2-1 and V is TRBV6-2 or TRBV6-3, with D perhaps TRBD2 (6 bases). The V and J ends lost 7 bases and 2 bases respectively, with 18 bases between them. The CDR3 contains 16 residues. Germline CDR1 is MNHEY and CDR2 is SVGEGT. This CDR3 reads CASTYNLGGPYNEQFF. The CDR3, as DNA: TGTGCCAGCACCTACAATTTGGGGGGACCCTACAATGAGCAGTTCTTC.

V and J are TRBV27 and TRBJ2-5, with a tentative D call TRBD2 (5 bases). Trimming removed 6 bases at V and 11 bases at J, with 19 bases between. CDR1 MNHEY and CDR2 SMNVEV come from the germline V gene (reference sequence). This CDR3 has 13 residues. The CDR3 is CASSRREVNEQYF. CDR3 bases: TGTGCCAGCAGCCGCCGGGAAGTGAATGAGCAGTACTTC.

This clonotype occurred a few times. The rearrangement joins TRBV12-3 or TRBV12-4 to TRBJ2-1; D unclear. The CDR3 extends over 19 amino acids. The ends were cut back, 6 bases at V and 6 bases at J, with 30 bases in the middle. CDR3 sequence (DNA): TGTGCCAGCAGCTGGCCCTTAGGCTACCCATCAGCGACCGGCAATGAGCAGTTCTTC. It yields the protein CASSWPLGYPSATGNEQFF.

This sequence joins TRBV20-1 and TRBJ2-5; D perhaps matches TRBD1 (5 bases). Trimming cost V 3 bases and J 2 bases, with 13 bases left between them. The CDR3 is 14 residues long. The V gene's germline CDR1 is DFQATT and CDR2 SNEGSKA (reference sequence). CDR3 region: CSARDIFVQETQYF. In nucleotides, the CDR3 is TGCAGTGCTAGGGACATCTTCGTGCAAGAGACCCAGTACTTC.

The chain couples TRBV27 to TRBJ2-4, with D hard to call. Matching the DNA end better, TRBJ2-5 makes the J call doubtful. This CDR3 is 13 amino acids long. Looked up from germline, CDR1 is MNHEY and CDR2 is SMNVEV (reference sequence). DNA for the CDR3: TGTGCCAGCAGTTGCGTAGGGCAGGAGACCCAGTACTTC. Protein product: CASSCVGQETQYF.

The V gene is TRBV6-5, the J gene TRBJ1-1; D might be TRBD1 (6 bases). The CDR3 extends over 15 amino acids. Trimming left V 7 bases short and J 1 base short, with 16 bases between. Germline V gene lookup returns CDR1 MNHEY and CDR2 SVGAGI. In DNA form, the CDR3 reads TGTGCCAGCAAGGCGGGGCTGGGGGCGAACACTGAAGCTTTCTTT. The encoded protein is CASKAGLGANTEAFF.

CDR3 nucleotides: TGTGCCATCAGTGAGACGGGGGAGACCCAGTACTTC. It translates to CAISETGETQYF. The chain carries TRBV10-3 and TRBJ2-5; D possibly corresponds to TRBD2 (5 bases). V was clipped by 2 bases and J by 5 bases, with 6 bases between them. This CDR3 is built from 12 residues. Germline CDR1 ENHRY, CDR2 SYGVKD.